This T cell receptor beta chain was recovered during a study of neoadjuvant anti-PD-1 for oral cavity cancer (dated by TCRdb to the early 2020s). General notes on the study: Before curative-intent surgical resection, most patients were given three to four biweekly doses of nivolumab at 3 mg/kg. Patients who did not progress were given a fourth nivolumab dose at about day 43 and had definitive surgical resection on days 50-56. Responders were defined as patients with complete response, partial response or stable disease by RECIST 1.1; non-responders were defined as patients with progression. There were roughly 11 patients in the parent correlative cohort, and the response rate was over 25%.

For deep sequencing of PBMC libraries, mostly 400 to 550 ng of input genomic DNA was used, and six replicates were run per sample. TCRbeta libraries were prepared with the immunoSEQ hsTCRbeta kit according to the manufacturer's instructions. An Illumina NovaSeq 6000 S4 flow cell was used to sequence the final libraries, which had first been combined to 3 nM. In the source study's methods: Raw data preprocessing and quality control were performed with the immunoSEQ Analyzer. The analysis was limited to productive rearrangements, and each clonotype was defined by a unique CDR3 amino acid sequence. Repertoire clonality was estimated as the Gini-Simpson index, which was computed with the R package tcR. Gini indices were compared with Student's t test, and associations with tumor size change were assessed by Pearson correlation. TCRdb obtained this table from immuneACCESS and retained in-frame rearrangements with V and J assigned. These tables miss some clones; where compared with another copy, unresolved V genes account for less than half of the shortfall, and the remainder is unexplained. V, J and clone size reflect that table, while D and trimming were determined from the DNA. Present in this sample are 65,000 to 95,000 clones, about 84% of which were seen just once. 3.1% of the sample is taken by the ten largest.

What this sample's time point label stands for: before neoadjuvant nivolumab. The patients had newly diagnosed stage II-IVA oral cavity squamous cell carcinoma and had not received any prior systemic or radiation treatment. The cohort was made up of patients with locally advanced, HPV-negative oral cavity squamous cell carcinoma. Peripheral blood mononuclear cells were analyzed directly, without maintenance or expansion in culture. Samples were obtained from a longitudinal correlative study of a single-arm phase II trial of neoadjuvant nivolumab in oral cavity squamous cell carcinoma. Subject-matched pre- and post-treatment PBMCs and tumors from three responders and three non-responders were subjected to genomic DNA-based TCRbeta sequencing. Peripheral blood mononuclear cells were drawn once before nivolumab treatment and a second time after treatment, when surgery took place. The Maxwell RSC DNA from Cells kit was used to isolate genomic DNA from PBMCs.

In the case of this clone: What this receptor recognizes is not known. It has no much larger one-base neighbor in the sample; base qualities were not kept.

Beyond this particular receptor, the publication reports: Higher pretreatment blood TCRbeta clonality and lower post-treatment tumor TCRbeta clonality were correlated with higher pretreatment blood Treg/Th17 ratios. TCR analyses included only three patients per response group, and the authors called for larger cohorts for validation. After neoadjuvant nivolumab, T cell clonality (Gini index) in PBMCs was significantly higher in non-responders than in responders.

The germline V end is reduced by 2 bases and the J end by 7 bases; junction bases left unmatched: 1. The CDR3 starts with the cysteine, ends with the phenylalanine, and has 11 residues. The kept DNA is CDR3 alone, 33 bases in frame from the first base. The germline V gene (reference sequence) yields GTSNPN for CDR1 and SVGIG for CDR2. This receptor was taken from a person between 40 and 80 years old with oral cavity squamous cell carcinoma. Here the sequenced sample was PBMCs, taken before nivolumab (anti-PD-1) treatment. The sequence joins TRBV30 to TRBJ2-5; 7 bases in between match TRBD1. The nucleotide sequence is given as TGTGCCTGGAGTACAGGGGTGACCCAGTACTTC. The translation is CAWSTGVTQYF.